This T cell receptor beta chain was obtained from a study of blood T cell repertoires in COVID-19. This CDR3 contains 14 residues. V gave up 3 bases and J gave up 5 bases, with 14 bases separating them. Germline CDR1 and CDR2: ENHRY and SYGVKD. Generated by immunoSEQ multiplex PCR, the TCRdb table keeps only in-frame clones and is missing some. The table shows about 250,000 clones, with 70% to 90% occurring only once. This clone is a singleton in its sample. The sequenced sample consisted of peripheral blood. The sequence was obtained from a young man with active or convalescent COVID-19. The chain recombines TRBV10-3 with TRBJ2-7, with D possibly matching TRBD1 (6 bases). CDR3 DNA: TGTGCCATCAGTGAAGGGCAGGGGATCCACGAGCAGTACTTC. Amino acid sequence: CAISEGQGIHEQYF.